The entry below describes one TCR beta chain. The antigen is unknown. The junction departs from the called germline gene at one end, perhaps through a read error. The data are from a study of Tregs in tolerant kidney transplant recipients. Before regulatory T cell sorting, thawed PBMCs rested overnight at 37°C in approximately 200 IU/ml IL-2. Sequenced by immunoSEQ multiplex PCR; TCRdb stores in-frame clones only, minus some. The table lists over 50,000 clones, approximately 83% of them singletons. The CDR3 consists of 19 residues. The V gene's germline CDR1 is MNHEY and CDR2 SMNVEV (reference sequence). Findings and caveats of the study: Tregs expanded with activated donor B cells seemed most donor-specific. Biological reproducibility was not directly addressed in this study. Changing PCR primers prevented nucleotide comparison between some patients' samples.

The chain couples TRBV27 to TRBJ2-3; 7 bases match TRBD1. The source is a human donor who received a combined kidney and bone marrow transplant. This material consisted of Tregs from blood, taken before the transplant. In nucleotides, the CDR3 is TGTGCCAGCAGTTATGGTGGTCTTGTGGACAGGACAAGCACAGATACGCGGTATTTT. This sequence encodes CASSYGGLVDRTSTDTRYF.